A selection of T cell receptor beta chains follows, all from one sample in a study of blood T cell repertoires in COVID-19. The method was immunoSEQ multiplex PCR; TCRdb's version includes in-frame clones alone and lacks a portion of them. Of about 180,000 clones in the sample, roughly four fifths were seen once. What was sequenced was peripheral blood. The receptor set was obtained from a human donor in a cohort sampled during active COVID-19. Both conserved end residues are trimmed from each CDR3. The order of the fields is CDR3 protein, D gene, V gene, clone size, J gene. The D gene is left open where the match is weak. Part of the rows lack a size; the others show once, few, many or a class for expanded clones.

ASSLRGGTGGQYNSPLH | TRBD1 | TRBV27 | . | TRBJ1-6
ASSWTGGEQY | TRBD1 | TRBV5-4 | . | TRBJ2-7
AIRTGSSYEQY | . | TRBV10-3 | . | TRBJ2-7
ASSSPDRVYEQY | TRBD1 | TRBV5-5 | . | TRBJ2-7
ASSLRTGVVDEQY | TRBD1 | TRBV7-9 | . | TRBJ2-7
ASRAAGEFYEQY | . | TRBV5-4 | . | TRBJ2-7
ASSPLGGGGHNEQF | TRBD2 | TRBV6-2/TRBV6-3 | few | TRBJ2-1
ASSTVTDTQY | . | TRBV27 | . | TRBJ2-3
ASSLGQSQETQY | . | TRBV5-4 | . | TRBJ2-5
ASSPGQLLEEQY | TRBD1 | TRBV5-1 | . | TRBJ2-7
SVDSDRGLRGEQY | TRBD1 | TRBV29-1 | . | TRBJ2-7
ASSPPRQDRNTIY | . | TRBV18 | . | TRBJ1-3
ASSPTPGTGAVYGYT | TRBD1 | TRBV18 | . | TRBJ1-2
SARGGARGD | TRBD2 | TRBV20-1 | . | TRBJ2-7
ASSESVGTDTQY | . | TRBV10-1 | . | TRBJ2-3
ASSLEAGPLPYEQY | TRBD2 | TRBV7-8 | . | TRBJ2-7
ASSSGLAASSYEQY | TRBD2 | TRBV6-2/TRBV6-3 | few | TRBJ2-7
ASSLVRTGRGLSGANVLT | . | TRBV7-8 | . | TRBJ2-6
ASSYPFGGTYEQY | . | TRBV6-6 | . | TRBJ2-7
ASSLARQGLSGANVLT | . | TRBV11-2 | . | TRBJ2-6
ASKVGRSTDTQY | . | TRBV10-2 | . | TRBJ2-3
ASSQGGVDRRTDTQY | . | TRBV3-1/TRBV3-2 | . | TRBJ2-3
ASSWATGIYEQY | TRBD1 | TRBV13 | . | TRBJ2-7
ASSYSEGGTQY | . | TRBV6-6 | . | TRBJ2-3
ASSAVAGGDYEQY | TRBD1 | TRBV28 | . | TRBJ2-7
ASSSDSLGQGFYEQY | TRBD1 | TRBV7-2 | . | TRBJ2-7
ASSQAQYTDTQY | . | TRBV4-2 | few | TRBJ2-3
ASSNRGTGELF | TRBD1 | TRBV13 | once | TRBJ2-2
ASSLDRAGYGYT | TRBD1 | TRBV28 | once | TRBJ1-2
ASSSGGAYEQY | TRBD2 | TRBV2 | . | TRBJ2-7
ASPGRGGGYGYT | . | TRBV6-5 | . | TRBJ1-2
ASSLEGHEQY | . | TRBV11-2 | . | TRBJ2-7
ASSESITSGRPEQF | TRBD2 | TRBV10-2 | . | TRBJ2-1
ASSWTGEGYT | TRBD1 | TRBV6-2/TRBV6-3 | once | TRBJ1-2
ASSQDRRVQETQY | . | TRBV4-1 | . | TRBJ2-5
ASSSVTGPSYEQY | . | TRBV7-8 | . | TRBJ2-7
ASSLRQGYEAF | TRBD1 | TRBV27 | . | TRBJ1-1